This T cell receptor (beta chain) was sequenced for a study of Ad26.COV2.S vaccination and SARS-CoV-2 variants. Overall study: A COV1001 Ad26.COV2.S trial-arm participant provided the sample. Findings and caveats of the study: Vaccine recipients posted higher spike-specific TCR breadth than their placebo counterparts.

Treatment described: roughly 19 received Ad26.COV2.S at low or high dose, single or two shots; 5 received placebo; per-sample allocation not given. Material that was analyzed had been drawn on day 63 after the first vaccine or placebo injection. In germline, CDR1 is LNHNV, CDR2 YYDKDF (reference sequence). V was clipped by 2 bases and J by 5 bases, with 6 bases between them. The CDR3 length is 13 residues. Only in-frame clones appear in the TCRdb table, and some are missing; sequencing was by immunoSEQ multiplex PCR. Seen here are fewer than 500,000 clones, 90% observed once, and the top ten hold less than 4.5%. Worth noting for this clone: What it binds is unknown.

This receptor was obtained from a person aged 18-60 years who received the Ad26.COV2.S COVID-19 vaccine or a placebo. The chain has TRBV15 and TRBJ2-2; D is uncertain. The input for sequencing was peripheral blood, taken in a trial of Ad26.COV2.S vaccine versus placebo. As DNA, the CDR3 is TGTGCCACCAGCAGATTGAGGACCGGGGAGCTGTTTTTT. This translates into CATSRLRTGELFF.